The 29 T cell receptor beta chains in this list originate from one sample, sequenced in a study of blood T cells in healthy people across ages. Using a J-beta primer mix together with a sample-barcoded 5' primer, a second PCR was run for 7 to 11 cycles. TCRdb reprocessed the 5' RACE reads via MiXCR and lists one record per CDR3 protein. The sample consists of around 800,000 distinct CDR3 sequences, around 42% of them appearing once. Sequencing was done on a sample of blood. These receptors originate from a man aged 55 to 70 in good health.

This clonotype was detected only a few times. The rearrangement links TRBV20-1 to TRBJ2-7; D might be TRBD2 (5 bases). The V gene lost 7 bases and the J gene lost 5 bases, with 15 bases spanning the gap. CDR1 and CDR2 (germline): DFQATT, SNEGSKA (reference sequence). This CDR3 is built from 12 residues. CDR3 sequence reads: CSVDRRVDEQYF. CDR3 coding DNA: TGCAGTGTCGACCGGCGGGTCGACGAGCAGTACTTC.

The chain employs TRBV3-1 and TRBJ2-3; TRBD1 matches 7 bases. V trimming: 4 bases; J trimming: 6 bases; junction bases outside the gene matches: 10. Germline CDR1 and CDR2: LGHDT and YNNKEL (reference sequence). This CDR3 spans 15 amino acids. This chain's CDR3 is CASSRRQGPGDTQYF. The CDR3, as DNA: TGTGCCAGCAGCCGACGACAGGGCCCGGGGGATACGCAGTATTTT.

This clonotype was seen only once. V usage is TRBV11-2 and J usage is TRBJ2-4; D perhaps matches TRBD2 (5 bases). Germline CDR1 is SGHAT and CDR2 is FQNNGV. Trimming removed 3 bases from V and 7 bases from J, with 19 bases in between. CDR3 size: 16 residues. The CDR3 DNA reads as TGTGCCAGCAGCTTCCCTCAGACGGGGATAGAGAACATTCAGTACTTC. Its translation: CASSFPQTGIENIQYF.

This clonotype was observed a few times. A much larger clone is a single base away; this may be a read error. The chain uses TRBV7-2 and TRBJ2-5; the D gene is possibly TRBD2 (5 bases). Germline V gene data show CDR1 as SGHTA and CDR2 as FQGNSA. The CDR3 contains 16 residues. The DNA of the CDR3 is TGTGCCAGCAGCCGGGCGGCGGGCCGTATAGGAGAGACCCGGTACTTC. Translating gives CASSRAAGRIGETRYF.

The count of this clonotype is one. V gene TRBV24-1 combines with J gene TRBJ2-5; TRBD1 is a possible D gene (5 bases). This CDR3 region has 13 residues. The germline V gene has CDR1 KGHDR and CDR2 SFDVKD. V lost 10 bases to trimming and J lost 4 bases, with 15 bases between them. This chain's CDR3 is CATMRRGSETQYF. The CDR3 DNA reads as TGTGCCACGATGAGAAGGGGTTCAGAGACCCAGTACTTC.

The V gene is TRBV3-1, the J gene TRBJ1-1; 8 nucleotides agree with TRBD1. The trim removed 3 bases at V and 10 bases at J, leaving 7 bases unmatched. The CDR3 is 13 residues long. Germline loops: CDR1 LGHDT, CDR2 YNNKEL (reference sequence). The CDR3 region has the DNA TGTGCCAGCAGCCACCTAACAGGGGGAAGAGCTTTCTTT. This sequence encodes CASSHLTGGRAFF.

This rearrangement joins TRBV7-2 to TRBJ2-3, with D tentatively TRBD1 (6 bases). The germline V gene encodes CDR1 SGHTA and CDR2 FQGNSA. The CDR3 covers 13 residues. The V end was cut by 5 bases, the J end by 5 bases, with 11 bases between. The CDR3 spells CASSVQQGDTQYF. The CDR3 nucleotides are TGTGCCAGCAGCGTCCAACAGGGAGATACGCAGTATTTT. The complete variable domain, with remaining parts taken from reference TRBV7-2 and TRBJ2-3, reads GAGVSQSPSNKVTEKGKDVELRCDPISGHTALYWYRQSLGQGLEFLIYFQGNSAPDKSGLPSDRFSAERTGGSVSTLTIQRTQQEDSAVYLCASSVQQGDTQYFGPGTRLTVL.

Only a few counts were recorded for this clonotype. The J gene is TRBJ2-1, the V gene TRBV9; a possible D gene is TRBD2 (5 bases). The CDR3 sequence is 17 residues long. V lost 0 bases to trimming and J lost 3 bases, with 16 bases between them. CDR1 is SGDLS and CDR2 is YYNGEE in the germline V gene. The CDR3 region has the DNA TGTGCCAGCAGCGTAGCTACAGACGGGGTCAGCTACAATGAGCAGTTCTTC. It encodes CASSVATDGVSYNEQFF.

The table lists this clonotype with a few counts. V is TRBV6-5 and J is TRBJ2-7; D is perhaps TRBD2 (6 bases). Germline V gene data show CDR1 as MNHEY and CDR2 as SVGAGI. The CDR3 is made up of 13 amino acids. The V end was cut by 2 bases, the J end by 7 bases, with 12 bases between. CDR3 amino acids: CASSYLRAGEQYF. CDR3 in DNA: TGTGCCAGCAGTTACCTACGGGCGGGGGAGCAGTACTTC.

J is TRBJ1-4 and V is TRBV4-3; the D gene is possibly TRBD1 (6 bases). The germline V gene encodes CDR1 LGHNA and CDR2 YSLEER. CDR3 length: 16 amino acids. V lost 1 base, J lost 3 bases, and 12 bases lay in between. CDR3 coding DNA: TGCGCCAGCAGCCAAGTCAGGGGCTTTTCTAATGAAAAACTGTTTTTT. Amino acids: CASSQVRGFSNEKLFF.

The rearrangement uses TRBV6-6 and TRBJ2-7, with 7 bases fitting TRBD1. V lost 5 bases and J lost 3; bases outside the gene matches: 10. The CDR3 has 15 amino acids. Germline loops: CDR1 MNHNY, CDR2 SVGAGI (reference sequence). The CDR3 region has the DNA TGTGCCAGCAGTCCATTCCGGGACAGAGGCTACGAGCAGTACTTC. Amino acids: CASSPFRDRGYEQYF.

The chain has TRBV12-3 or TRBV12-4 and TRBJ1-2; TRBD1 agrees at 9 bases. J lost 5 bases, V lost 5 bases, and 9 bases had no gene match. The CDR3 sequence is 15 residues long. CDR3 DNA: TGTGCCAGCAGTCGTCCCGGGACAGGGTCTTATGGCTACACCTTC. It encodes CASSRPGTGSYGYTF.

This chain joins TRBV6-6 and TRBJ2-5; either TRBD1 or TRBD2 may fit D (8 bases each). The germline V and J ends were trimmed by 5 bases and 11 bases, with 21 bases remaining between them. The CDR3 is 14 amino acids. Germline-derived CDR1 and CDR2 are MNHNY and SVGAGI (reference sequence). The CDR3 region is CASSMDRAAGEQYF. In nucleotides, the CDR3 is TGTGCCAGCAGTATGGACAGGGCAGCGGGGGAGCAGTACTTC.

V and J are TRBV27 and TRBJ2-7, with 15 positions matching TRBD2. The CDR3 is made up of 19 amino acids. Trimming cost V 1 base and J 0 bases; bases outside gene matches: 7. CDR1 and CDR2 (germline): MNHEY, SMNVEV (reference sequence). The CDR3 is CASSLYPGLAGGPSYEQYF. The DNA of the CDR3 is TGTGCCAGCAGTTTATACCCGGGACTAGCGGGGGGACCCTCCTACGAGCAGTACTTC.

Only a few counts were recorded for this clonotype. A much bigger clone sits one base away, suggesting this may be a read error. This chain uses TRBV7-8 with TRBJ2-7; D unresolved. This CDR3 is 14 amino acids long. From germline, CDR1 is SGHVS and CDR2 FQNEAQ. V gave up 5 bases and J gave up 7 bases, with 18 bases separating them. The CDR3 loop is CASSALVGKDEQYF. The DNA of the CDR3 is TGTGCCAGCAGCGCACTCGTAGGGAAGGATGAGCAGTACTTC.

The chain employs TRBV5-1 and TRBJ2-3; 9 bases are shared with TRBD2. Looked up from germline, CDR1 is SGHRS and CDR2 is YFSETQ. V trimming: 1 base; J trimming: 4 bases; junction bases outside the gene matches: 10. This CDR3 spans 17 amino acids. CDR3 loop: CASSLQLRLAGPDTQYF. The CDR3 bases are TGCGCCAGCAGCTTGCAACTTCGGCTAGCGGGACCAGATACGCAGTATTTT. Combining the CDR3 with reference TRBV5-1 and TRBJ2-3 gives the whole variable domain KAGVTQTPRYLIKTRGQQVTLSCSPISGHRSVSWYQQTPGQGLQFLFEYFSETQRNKGNFPGRFSGRQFSNSRSEMNVSTLELGDSALYLCASSLQLRLAGPDTQYFGPGTRLTVL.

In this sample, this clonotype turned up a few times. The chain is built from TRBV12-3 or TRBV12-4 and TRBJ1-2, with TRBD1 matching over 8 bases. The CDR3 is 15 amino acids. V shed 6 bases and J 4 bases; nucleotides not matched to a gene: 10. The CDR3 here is CASSFPETGAYGYTF. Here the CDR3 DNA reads TGTGCCAGCAGCTTTCCCGAGACAGGGGCCTATGGCTACACCTTC.

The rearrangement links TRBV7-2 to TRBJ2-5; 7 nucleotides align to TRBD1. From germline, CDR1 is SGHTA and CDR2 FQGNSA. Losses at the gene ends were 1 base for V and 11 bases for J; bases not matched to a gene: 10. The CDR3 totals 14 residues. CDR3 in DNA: TGTGCCAGCAGCTTAGGCACAGGGGTCAATGAGCAGTACTTC. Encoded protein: CASSLGTGVNEQYF.

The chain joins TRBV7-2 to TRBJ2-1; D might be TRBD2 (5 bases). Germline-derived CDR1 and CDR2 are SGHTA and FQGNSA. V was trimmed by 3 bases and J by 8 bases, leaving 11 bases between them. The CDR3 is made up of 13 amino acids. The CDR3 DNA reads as TGTGCCAGCAGCTTGAGGGCTTTTGATGAGCAGTTCTTC. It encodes CASSLRAFDEQFF.

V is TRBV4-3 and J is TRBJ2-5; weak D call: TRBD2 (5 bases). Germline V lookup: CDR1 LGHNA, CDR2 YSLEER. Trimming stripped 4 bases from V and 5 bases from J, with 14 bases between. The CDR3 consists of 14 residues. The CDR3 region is CASSLGSSGETQYF. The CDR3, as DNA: TGCGCCAGCAGCCTCGGTTCCTCGGGGGAGACCCAGTACTTC.

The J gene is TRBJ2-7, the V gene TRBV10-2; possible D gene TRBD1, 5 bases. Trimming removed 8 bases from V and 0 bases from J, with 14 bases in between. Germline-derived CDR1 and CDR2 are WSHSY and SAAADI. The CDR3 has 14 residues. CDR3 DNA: TGCGCCAGCTCCAGCCCTGACAGCTCCTACGAGCAGTACTTC. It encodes CASSSPDSSYEQYF.

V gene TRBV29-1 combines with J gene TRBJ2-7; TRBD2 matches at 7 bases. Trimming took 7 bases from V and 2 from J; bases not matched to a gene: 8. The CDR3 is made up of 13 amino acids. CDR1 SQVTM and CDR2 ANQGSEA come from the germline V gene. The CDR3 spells CSARWAGAYEQYF. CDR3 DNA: TGCAGCGCCCGCTGGGCGGGGGCCTACGAGCAGTACTTC.

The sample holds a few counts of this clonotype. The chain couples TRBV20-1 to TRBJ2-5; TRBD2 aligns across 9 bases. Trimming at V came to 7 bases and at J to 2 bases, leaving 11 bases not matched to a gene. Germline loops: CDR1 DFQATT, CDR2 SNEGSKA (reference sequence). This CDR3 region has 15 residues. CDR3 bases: TGCAGTGGCGTCGGCGGGGGGGGATTTCAAGAGACCCAGTACTTC. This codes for CSGVGGGGFQETQYF.

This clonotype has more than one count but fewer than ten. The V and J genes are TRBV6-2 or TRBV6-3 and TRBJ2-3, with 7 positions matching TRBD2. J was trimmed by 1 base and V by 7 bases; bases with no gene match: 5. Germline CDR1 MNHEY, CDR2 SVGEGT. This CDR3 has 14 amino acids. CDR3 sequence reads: CASKSGDRTDTQYF. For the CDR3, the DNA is TGTGCCAGCAAAAGCGGGGACCGCACAGATACGCAGTATTTT.

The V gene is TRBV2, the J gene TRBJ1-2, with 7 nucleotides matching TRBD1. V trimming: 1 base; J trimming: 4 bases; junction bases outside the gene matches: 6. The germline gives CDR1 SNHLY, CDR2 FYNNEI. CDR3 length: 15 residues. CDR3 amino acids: CASSEGGTAAYGYTF. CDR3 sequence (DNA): TGTGCCAGCAGTGAAGGGGGGACAGCCGCCTATGGCTACACCTTC.

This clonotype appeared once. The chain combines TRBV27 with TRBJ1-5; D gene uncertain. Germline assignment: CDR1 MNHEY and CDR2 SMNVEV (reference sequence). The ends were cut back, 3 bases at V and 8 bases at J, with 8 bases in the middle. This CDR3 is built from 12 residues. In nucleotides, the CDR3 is TGTGCCAGCAGTTTTAACGGGAAGCCCCAGCATTTT. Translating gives CASSFNGKPQHF.

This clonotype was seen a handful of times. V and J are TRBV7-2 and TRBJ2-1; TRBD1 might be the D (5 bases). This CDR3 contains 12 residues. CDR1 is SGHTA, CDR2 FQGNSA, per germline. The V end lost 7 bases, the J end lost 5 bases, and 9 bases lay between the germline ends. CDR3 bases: TGTGCCAGCAAGGGGCATGACAATGAGCAGTTCTTC. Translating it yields CASKGHDNEQFF. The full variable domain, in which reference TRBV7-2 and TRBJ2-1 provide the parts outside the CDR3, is GAGVSQSPSNKVTEKGKDVELRCDPISGHTALYWYRQSLGQGLEFLIYFQGNSAPDKSGLPSDRFSAERTGGSVSTLTIQRTQQEDSAVYLCASKGHDNEQFFGPGTRLTVL.

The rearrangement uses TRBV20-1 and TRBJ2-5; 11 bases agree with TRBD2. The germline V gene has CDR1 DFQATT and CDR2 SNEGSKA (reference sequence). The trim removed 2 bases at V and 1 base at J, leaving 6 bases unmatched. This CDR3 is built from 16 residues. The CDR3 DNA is TGCAGTGCTAGAAGACTAGCGGGGAAACTCCAAGAGACCCAGTACTTC. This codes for CSARRLAGKLQETQYF.

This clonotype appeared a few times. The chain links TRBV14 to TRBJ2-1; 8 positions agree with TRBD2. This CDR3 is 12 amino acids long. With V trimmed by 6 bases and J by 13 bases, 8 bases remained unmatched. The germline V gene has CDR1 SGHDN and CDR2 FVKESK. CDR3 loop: CASRLFSGKQFF. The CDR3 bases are TGTGCCAGCAGACTTTTTAGCGGGAAACAGTTCTTC.